These 3 T cell receptor beta chains share one sample of origin, sequenced in a study of T cells after yellow fever vaccination. TCRdb itself ran the 5' RACE reads through MiXCR, one entry per CDR3 protein. Among 120,000 or so distinct CDR3 sequences listed, 12% to 15% were seen once. The specimen comprised CD8+ T cells sorted from PBMCs, sampled 5 days after the yellow fever booster vaccination. The receptors were sampled from a young man who received the YFV17D yellow fever vaccine.

This clonotype appeared a few times. The rearrangement uses TRBV20-1 and TRBJ2-1; possibly TRBD1 for D (6 bases). CDR1 is DFQATT, CDR2 SNEGSKA, per germline (reference sequence). The CDR3 is 13 residues long. V gave up 5 bases and J gave up 2 bases, with 10 bases separating them. The CDR3 DNA reads as TGCAGTGCTTGGACAGCTACCTACAATGAGCAGTTCTTC. Protein sequence: CSAWTATYNEQFF.

This clonotype appeared a few times. The final CDR3 position lacks the conserved phenylalanine or tryptophan, pointing to a likely read error. The DNA is left out, because the CDR3 cannot be placed on it with certainty; the CDR3 is given as TCRdb lists it. The chain combines TRBV4-1 with TRBJ2-1; the table's TRBD2 call for D was not verified on the DNA. The CDR3 spans 15 amino acids, including both terminal residues. CDR1 MGHRA and CDR2 YSYEKL come from the germline V gene. The CDR3 loop reads CASSQGPLAGGPRYL.

The V gene is TRBV15, the J gene TRBJ2-1; TRBD2 might be the D (5 bases). CDR3 length equals 16 residues. V dropped 1 base and J dropped 0 bases, with 10 bases sitting between them. Per germline, CDR1 LNHNV and CDR2 YYDKDF (reference sequence). This CDR3 reads CATSRGSGSSYNEQFF. The CDR3, as DNA: TGTGCCACCAGCAGAGGATCTGGGAGCTCCTACAATGAGCAGTTCTTC.